A selection of T cell receptor beta chains follows, all from one sample in a study of T cells in Graves' hyperthyroidism and ophthalmopathy. TCRdb itself ran the multiplex PCR reads through MiXCR, one entry per CDR3 protein. The table shows more than 550,000 distinct CDR3 sequences, with about 45% occurring only once. The sample taken for sequencing was peripheral blood or thyroid tissue (not recorded which). These receptors all stem from an adult man with Graves' disease, either hyperthyroidism or ophthalmopathy (not recorded which). The CDR3 runs from the conserved cysteine through the conserved F or W. The D gene is left open where the match is weak. Rows may omit the clone size; those that give it use once, few, many or a size class.

DNA: TGTGCCAGCAGCCCCGAAGCCTTAACTGAAGCTTTCTTT
CDR3: CASSPEALTEAFF
size: .
J: TRBJ1-1
D: .
V: TRBV7-9

DNA: TGCAGTGCAGTGGGGAATAGCAATCAGCCCCAGTACTTC
CDR3: CSAVGNSNQPQYF
size: once
J: TRBJ2-5
D: .
V: TRBV20-1

DNA: TGTGCCAGCAACAGAGCCCTACCGGGACAGCCCCAGCATTTT
CDR3: CASNRALPGQPQHF
size: few
J: TRBJ1-5
D: .
V: TRBV2

DNA: TGTGCCATCAGTGAATTAGGGAGGAGGGGGACCAGTTCACCCCTCCACTTT
CDR3: CAISELGRRGTSSPLHF
size: once
J: TRBJ1-6
D: .
V: TRBV10-3

DNA: TGTGCCAGCAGCGCCCGCCCGGGACGGGGATCCTACGAGCAGTACTTC
CDR3: CASSARPGRGSYEQYF
size: .
J: TRBJ2-7
D: .
V: TRBV9

DNA: TGTGCCAGCAGCGTCCGGGACGTCAGGACCTACGAGCAGTACTTC
CDR3: CASSVRDVRTYEQYF
size: few
J: TRBJ2-7
D: .
V: TRBV5-5

DNA: TGCAGTGCCCCACCTGCAGGATCCTACGAGCAGTACTTC
CDR3: CSAPPAGSYEQYF
size: .
J: TRBJ2-7
D: .
V: TRBV20-1

DNA: TGTGCCAGCAGCTTGGGACAGGGAAGGATTCAGCCCCAGCATTTT
CDR3: CASSLGQGRIQPQHF
size: .
J: TRBJ1-5
D: TRBD1
V: TRBV7-2

DNA: TGTGCCAGCAGTCCCGGGACGAGAGTTGCTAATGAAAAACTGTTTTTT
CDR3: CASSPGTRVANEKLFF
size: .
J: TRBJ1-4
D: .
V: TRBV2

DNA: TGTGCCAGCAGCGTAAGCGCGAGCTACGAGCAGTACTTC
CDR3: CASSVSASYEQYF
size: once
J: TRBJ2-7
D: .
V: TRBV9

DNA: TGTGCCAGCAGCTTAGAAGGTCGGCCCGTTAGCAATCAGCCCCAGCATTTT
CDR3: CASSLEGRPVSNQPQHF
size: .
J: TRBJ1-5
D: .
V: TRBV11-2

DNA: TGCGGTGGGCAGGGGCGCACTGAAGCTTTCTTT
CDR3: CGGQGRTEAFF
size: once
J: TRBJ1-1
D: .
V: TRBV29-1

DNA: TGTGCCAGCAGCCTAGAAATGGACAGTTACTCTGGAAACACCATATATTTT
CDR3: CASSLEMDSYSGNTIYF
size: many
J: TRBJ1-3
D: .
V: TRBV7-6

DNA: TGTGCCAGCAATGTCCCGGGACAGGAGAATGAAAAACTGTTTTTT
CDR3: CASNVPGQENEKLFF
size: .
J: TRBJ1-4
D: TRBD1
V: TRBV2

DNA: TGTGCCAGCAGAGAAGGGACAGTTAACTATGGCTACACCTTC
CDR3: CASREGTVNYGYTF
size: many
J: TRBJ1-2
D: TRBD1
V: TRBV2

DNA: TGTGCCACCAGCAGAGAGGGGACAGGGGGCTATGGCTACACCTTC
CDR3: CATSREGTGGYGYTF
size: .
J: TRBJ1-2
D: TRBD1
V: TRBV15

DNA: TGTGCCAGCAGTGAAGCGCTGGGGTTCTCACCCCTCCACTTT
CDR3: CASSEALGFSPLHF
size: many
J: TRBJ1-6
D: .
V: TRBV2

DNA: TGTGCCAGTAGTATAAGGGGGACGGGTCAGCCCCAGCATTTT
CDR3: CASSIRGTGQPQHF
size: few
J: TRBJ1-5
D: .
V: TRBV19

DNA: TGTGCCAGCAGCTTTGAGAGTTACACTGAAGCTTTCTTT
CDR3: CASSFESYTEAFF
size: few
J: TRBJ1-1
D: .
V: TRBV11-2

DNA: TGTGCCAGCAGCTTACAGGGGGCCTCTCCTGAAGCTTTCTTT
CDR3: CASSLQGASPEAFF
size: many
J: TRBJ1-1
D: TRBD1
V: TRBV7-9

DNA: TGTGCCAGCAGTCCCCGGACAGGAAAAGAGCAGTACTTC
CDR3: CASSPRTGKEQYF
size: many
J: TRBJ2-7
D: TRBD1
V: TRBV12-3/TRBV12-4

DNA: TGCAGCGCCTCGACAGGGAGGGCCAGCTCTGGGGCCAACGTCCTGACTTTC
CDR3: CSASTGRASSGANVLTF
size: .
J: TRBJ2-6
D: .
V: TRBV29-1

DNA: TGTGCCAGCAGTCGCGGGATTCGGGATCAGCCCCAGCATTTT
CDR3: CASSRGIRDQPQHF
size: few
J: TRBJ1-5
D: .
V: TRBV2